The 4 T cell receptor beta chains below were found in one sample sequenced in a study of blood T cells in healthy people across ages. A J-beta primer mix and a sample-barcoded 5' primer were used in a second PCR of roughly 7 to 12 cycles. MiXCR, run by TCRdb on the 5' RACE reads, gives a single entry per CDR3 protein. Found here are about 1.6 million distinct CDR3 sequences, around 36% of them singletons; the top ten hold roughly 12%. Sequencing input: blood. The source is a woman in her twenties or thirties in good health.

The rearrangement joins TRBV6-6 to TRBJ2-1, with D perhaps being TRBD1 or TRBD2 (5 bases each). The germline gives CDR1 MNHNY, CDR2 SVGAGI (reference sequence). The V end lost 5 bases, the J end lost 12 bases, and 17 bases lay between the germline ends. The CDR3 is made up of 13 amino acids. The CDR3 DNA follows: TGTGCCAGCAGTGGGACGGCAGAGGCTGGGCAGTTCTTC. Translating it yields CASSGTAEAGQFF.

This chain uses TRBV20-1 with TRBJ2-3; the match to TRBD2 covers 9 bases. Trimming removed 7 bases from V and 9 bases from J; junction bases left unmatched: 17. Germline CDR1 DFQATT, CDR2 SNEGSKA (reference sequence). The CDR3 loop spans 15 amino acids. CDR3 in amino acids: CSVLNASPGLATQYF. The CDR3 DNA sequence: TGCAGTGTCCTAAACGCATCCCCCGGACTAGCGACGCAGTATTTT.

In this sample, this clonotype turned up a few times. The CDR3 DNA follows: TGTGCCAGCCGGAAAGGCAGCTTACTGTTTTTT. This encodes CASRKGSLLFF. The V call is TRBV6-6, the J call TRBJ1-4, with no clear D. This CDR3 contains 11 residues. Germline CDR1 reads MNHNY; CDR2 reads SVGAGI (reference sequence). V was trimmed by 8 bases and J by 13 bases, leaving 14 bases between them.

This clonotype was observed a few times. This chain joins TRBV18 and TRBJ1-2, with TRBD1 identical over 7 bases. V trimming: 3 bases; J trimming: 7 bases; junction bases outside the gene matches: 5. Germline CDR1 is KGHSH and CDR2 is LQKENI. The length of the CDR3 is 13 residues. The CDR3 bases are TGTGCCAGCTCACCCGACAGGGATTTTGGCTACACCTTC. This codes for CASSPDRDFGYTF.